The sequence of this TCR beta chain was determined in a study of T cells in localized non-small cell lung cancer. Overall study findings and caveats: Sequencing, confined to only one tumor region, leaves heterogeneity possible. Adjacent lung tissue had a median 57 of the top 100 clones found in the tumor. Clonality of T cells reached its maximum in uninvolved adjacent lung, surpassing tumor.

In germline, CDR1 is MDHEN, CDR2 SYDVKM. V was clipped by 3 bases and J by 4 bases, with 7 bases between them. CDR3 length: 13 residues. Remarks on this clone: Its antigen remains unidentified.

TCRdb's copy holds only in-frame clones and misses some; the assay was immunoSEQ multiplex PCR. The sample contains about 33,000 clones, roughly 90% of which appear only once. This TCR derives from a female donor aged 60 or older with stage I lung adenocarcinoma. The gene calls are TRBV28 and TRBJ1-5, with no clear D. The input for sequencing was peripheral blood, taken before any cancer treatment. The CDR3 region is CASSFSGNQPQHF. CDR3 sequence (DNA): TGTGCCAGCAGTTTTTCAGGTAATCAGCCCCAGCATTTT. Full variable domain (remainder filled in from reference TRBV28 and TRBJ1-5): DVKVTQSSRYLVKRTGEKVFLECVQDMDHENMFWYRQDPGLGLRLIYFSYDVKMKEKGDIPEGYSVSREKKERFSLILESASTNQTSMYLCASSFSGNQPQHFGDGTRLSIL.